These 25 T cell receptor beta chains originate from one sample sequenced in a study of sequential checkpoint blockade in melanoma. Documented treatment: randomized to nivolumab then ipilimumab (arm A) or the reverse (arm B). Sequencing was performed with immunoSEQ multiplex PCR; in TCRdb, only in-frame clones are kept and a portion is missing. The table shows fewer than 50,000 clones, with around nine tenths occurring only once. The sequences come from CD8+ T cells sorted from blood (inferred from file names), collected from a patient given nivolumab and ipilimumab in sequence. These receptors originate from a human donor with melanoma.

J is TRBJ1-2 and V is TRBV5-4, with 9 bases identical to TRBD1. Germline V gives CDR1 SGHNT, CDR2 YYREEE (reference sequence). This CDR3 is 13 amino acids long. Germline trimming cut 4 bases from V and 5 bases from J; bases unmatched to any gene: 3. DNA of the CDR3: TGTGCCAGCAGCGACAGGGGGAGTTATGGCTACACCTTC. Residues: CASSDRGSYGYTF. Full variable domain (outside the CDR3, taken from reference TRBV5-4 and TRBJ1-2): ETGVTQSPTHLIKTRGQQVTLRCSSQSGHNTVSWYQQALGQGPQFIFQYYREEENGRGNFPPRFSGLQFPNYSSELNVNALELDDSALYLCASSDRGSYGYTFGSGTRLTVV.

This clone was seen only a few times. This chain uses TRBV28 with TRBJ1-2; TRBD1 is a possible D gene (5 bases). Germline V gene sequence: CDR1 MDHEN, CDR2 SYDVKM. The germline V and J ends were trimmed by 6 bases and 5 bases, with 10 bases remaining between them. The CDR3 length is 12 residues. The CDR3 loop is CASSPPGYGYTF. The CDR3 DNA is TGTGCCAGCAGCCCCCCAGGGTATGGCTACACCTTC.

The chain employs TRBV27 and TRBJ2-1; 9 bases fit TRBD1. The germline V gene has CDR1 MNHEY and CDR2 SMNVEV (reference sequence). This CDR3 comprises 15 residues. V dropped 5 bases and J dropped 8; count of bases not matched to a gene: 10. The CDR3 DNA reads TGTGCCAGCAGTACGGACAGGGGAGGGCTGGATGAGCAGTTCTTC. Encoded protein: CASSTDRGGLDEQFF.

This clone was seen a handful of times. The genes are TRBV13 and TRBJ1-4; D is uncertain. This CDR3 comprises 11 residues. Per the germline V gene, CDR1 is PRHDT and CDR2 is FYEKMQ (reference sequence). Trimming took off 3 bases at V and 10 bases at J, with 6 bases between the two ends. CDR3 residues: CASSFHGKLFF. As DNA, the CDR3 is TGTGCCAGCAGCTTCCACGGAAAACTGTTTTTT.

The V call is TRBV11-2, the J call TRBJ2-7; 11 bases are shared with TRBD2. Looked up from germline, CDR1 is SGHAT and CDR2 is FQNNGV. This CDR3 contains 17 residues. V shed 3 bases, J shed 0 bases, and the junction held 7 bases outside the gene matches. CDR3 sequence: CASSLLVSGRASYEQYV. DNA for the CDR3: TGTGCCAGCAGCTTGCTGGTTAGCGGGAGGGCCTCCTACGAGCAGTACGTC.

The CDR3 nucleotides read TGCGCCAGCAGCCAAGGTCTCGTCTACGAGCAGTACTTC. Protein: CASSQGLVYEQYF. The V gene is TRBV4-1, the J gene TRBJ2-7; D unresolved. This CDR3 contains 13 residues. CDR1 MGHRA and CDR2 YSYEKL come from the germline V gene. Trimming cost V 1 base and J 3 bases, with 7 bases left between them.

In its sample, this clone was seen once. This rearrangement joins TRBV7-9 to TRBJ2-5; no firm D call. The J call is in doubt because the DNA end fits TRBJ2-7 better. Germline CDR1 is SEHNR and CDR2 is FQNEAQ (reference sequence). CDR3 length equals 15 residues. This CDR3 reads CASSLGKLGSYEQYF. CDR3 DNA: TGTGCCAGCAGCTTAGGAAAATTGGGCTCCTACGAGCAGTACTTC.

A single count supports this clone. The rearrangement uses TRBV10-3 and TRBJ2-2; 14 bases are a match to TRBD2. Unmatched junction bases numbered 6, after V lost 5 bases and J lost 1 base. In germline, CDR1 is ENHRY, CDR2 SYGVKD. This CDR3 spans 18 amino acids. The CDR3 here is CAISTGTSGRLNTGELFF. In nucleotides, the CDR3 is TGTGCCATCAGTACGGGGACTAGCGGGAGATTGAACACCGGGGAGCTGTTTTTT.

Only one count was recorded for this clone. The genes are TRBV4-1 and TRBJ2-5, with D perhaps TRBD2 (6 bases). The CDR3 has 15 residues. Trimming cost V 3 bases and J 2 bases, with 13 bases left between them. The germline V gene encodes CDR1 MGHRA and CDR2 YSYEKL. For the CDR3, the DNA is TGCGCCAGCAGCCATCCCGGTAGCGGACAAGAGACCCAGTACTTC. It translates to CASSHPGSGQETQYF.

The CDR3 region is CAISESQGAPGNGYTF. CDR3 sequence (DNA): TGTGCCATCAGTGAAAGCCAGGGGGCGCCGGGGAATGGCTACACCTTC. The V and J genes are TRBV10-3 and TRBJ1-2; 8 nucleotides line up with TRBD1. This CDR3 is 16 amino acids long. Germline CDR1 is ENHRY and CDR2 is SYGVKD. J gave up 6 bases and V 3 bases, and 12 bases lay outside the gene matches.

The rearrangement uses TRBV6-5 and TRBJ1-1; D is uncertain. CDR3 length: 13 residues. Germline loops: CDR1 MNHEY, CDR2 SVGAGI. Trimming shortened V by 7 bases and J by 5 bases, and 14 bases separated the two germline ends. The CDR3 region is CASTGQVDTEAFF. The CDR3 DNA is TGTGCCAGCACTGGCCAGGTTGATACTGAAGCTTTCTTT.

The CDR3 loop is CASSIQGEVGELFF. The DNA for the CDR3 is TGTGCCAGTAGTATTCAGGGGGAAGTAGGGGAGCTGTTTTTT. The V call is TRBV19, the J call TRBJ2-2, with 7 bases identical to TRBD1. The CDR3 sequence is 14 residues long. V was clipped by 3 bases and J by 8 bases; unmatched bases: 6. Germline lookup yields CDR1 LNHDA and CDR2 SQIVND (reference sequence).

The chain employs TRBV14 and TRBJ2-7, with 9 bases fitting TRBD2. The germline V gene encodes CDR1 SGHDN and CDR2 FVKESK. Losses at the gene ends were 0 bases for V and 7 bases for J; bases not matched to a gene: 7. The CDR3 totals 15 residues. CDR3 nucleotides: TGTGCCAGCAGCCAAGAGCTAGCGGGAACGGGGGAGCAGTACGTC. This codes for CASSQELAGTGEQYV.

This clone is a singleton in its sample. This sequence joins TRBV4-2 and TRBJ1-4, with D tentatively TRBD1 (6 bases). Per the germline V gene, CDR1 is LGHNA and CDR2 is YNFKEQ. The length of the CDR3 is 15 residues. V lost 2 bases, J lost 8 bases, and 15 bases lay in between. The CDR3 nucleotides read TGTGCCAGCAGCCAAAGGACAGCTAATAACGAAAAACTGTTTTTT. As protein: CASSQRTANNEKLFF.

This clone has only one observation. The V gene is TRBV27, the J gene TRBJ2-1, with D perhaps TRBD1 (5 bases). Trimming left V 3 bases short and J 5 bases short, with 14 bases between. Germline CDR1 is MNHEY and CDR2 is SMNVEV (reference sequence). CDR3 length equals 15 residues. CDR3 loop: CASSFQGDWDNEQFF. The CDR3 DNA is TGTGCCAGCAGTTTCCAAGGGGATTGGGACAATGAGCAGTTCTTC.

The V gene is TRBV27, the J gene TRBJ2-5, with 10 bases lining up with TRBD1. Germline CDR1 MNHEY, CDR2 SMNVEV (reference sequence). This CDR3 comprises 15 residues. The ends lost 4 bases at V and 5 bases at J; junction bases unmatched: 7. The DNA of the CDR3 is TGTGCCAGCAGTTCATTTGACAGGGGGCCGGAGACCCAGTACTTC. The encoded protein is CASSSFDRGPETQYF.

This clone occurred once. The chain is built from TRBV9 and TRBJ2-2; possible D gene TRBD1, 5 bases. The V gene's germline CDR1 is SGDLS and CDR2 YYNGEE. The length of the CDR3 is 15 residues. Trimming removed 4 bases from V and 8 bases from J, with 18 bases in between. The CDR3 loop reads CASSPATAPRGELFF. In nucleotides, the CDR3 is TGTGCCAGCAGCCCTGCGACAGCTCCAAGGGGGGAGCTGTTTTTT.

This chain uses TRBV7-9 with TRBJ2-5; D perhaps matches TRBD1 (7 bases). The V and J ends lost 2 bases and 3 bases respectively, with 22 bases between them. This CDR3 contains 18 residues. Germline assignment: CDR1 SEHNR and CDR2 FQNEAQ (reference sequence). The CDR3 nucleotides are TGTGCCAGCAGCTTACTTGTGTGGAGGGGGCGCGGGAAAGAGACCCAGTACTTC. Protein sequence: CASSLLVWRGRGKETQYF.

V usage is TRBV13 and J usage is TRBJ2-1; D is ambiguous. Germline V gene lookup returns CDR1 PRHDT and CDR2 FYEKMQ (reference sequence). V was clipped by 4 bases and J by 8 bases, with 9 bases between them. This CDR3 contains 12 residues. Written as DNA, the CDR3 is TGTGCCAGCAGCTCTCCCGGGTATGAGCAGTTCTTC. Protein product: CASSSPGYEQFF.

The J gene is TRBJ1-4, the V gene TRBV10-3, with D perhaps TRBD1 (6 bases). V was clipped by 2 bases and J by 8 bases, with 18 bases between them. Germline V gives CDR1 ENHRY, CDR2 SYGVKD. The CDR3 loop spans 16 amino acids. CDR3 residues: CAISENQGLLREKLFF. CDR3 bases: TGTGCCATCAGTGAGAATCAGGGGTTGTTACGCGAAAAACTGTTTTTT.

This chain joins TRBV21-1 and TRBJ1-3. TRBV21-1 corresponds to a pseudogene. The length of the CDR3 is 10 residues. CDR3 protein: CASSNRYPDF. The CDR3 bases are TGTGCCAGCAGCAACCGCTACCCGGATTTT.

This chain connects TRBV6-1 to TRBJ2-7; TRBD1 matches at 8 bases. The CDR3 runs 15 residues. With V trimmed by 6 bases and J by 2 bases, 9 bases remained unmatched. CDR1 and CDR2 (germline): MNHNS, SASEGT. The CDR3 here is CASRGGGTGTYEQYV. In DNA, the CDR3 is TGTGCCAGCAGGGGGGGTGGGACAGGTACCTACGAGCAGTACGTC.

The chain combines TRBV6-1 with TRBJ2-7; 10 bases are a match to TRBD2. J was trimmed by 7 bases and V by 5 bases; bases with no gene match: 5. Germline assignment: CDR1 MNHNS and CDR2 SASEGT. The CDR3 loop spans 13 amino acids. CDR3 DNA: TGTGCCAGCAGTCCTGGACTAGCGGAAGAGCAGTACTTC. Amino acids: CASSPGLAEEQYF.

The chain couples TRBV7-9 to TRBJ2-2, with 11 nucleotides matching TRBD2. Germline CDR1 reads SEHNR; CDR2 reads FQNEAQ (reference sequence). Trimming took 5 bases from V and 7 from J; bases not matched to a gene: 9. This CDR3 spans 16 amino acids. As DNA, the CDR3 is TGTGCCAGCAGCCCCACACTAGCGGGAGTTGACGGGGAGCTGTTTTTT. This translates into CASSPTLAGVDGELFF.

This sequence joins TRBV7-8 and TRBJ1-1; 7 nucleotides agree with TRBD1. V was clipped by 5 bases and J by 0 bases; unmatched bases: 3. The CDR3 runs to 14 residues. The germline V gene encodes CDR1 SGHVS and CDR2 FQNEAQ. CDR3 nucleotides: TGTGCCAGCAGCCACGGACAGGTGAACACTGAAGCTTTCTTT. Translating it yields CASSHGQVNTEAFF.